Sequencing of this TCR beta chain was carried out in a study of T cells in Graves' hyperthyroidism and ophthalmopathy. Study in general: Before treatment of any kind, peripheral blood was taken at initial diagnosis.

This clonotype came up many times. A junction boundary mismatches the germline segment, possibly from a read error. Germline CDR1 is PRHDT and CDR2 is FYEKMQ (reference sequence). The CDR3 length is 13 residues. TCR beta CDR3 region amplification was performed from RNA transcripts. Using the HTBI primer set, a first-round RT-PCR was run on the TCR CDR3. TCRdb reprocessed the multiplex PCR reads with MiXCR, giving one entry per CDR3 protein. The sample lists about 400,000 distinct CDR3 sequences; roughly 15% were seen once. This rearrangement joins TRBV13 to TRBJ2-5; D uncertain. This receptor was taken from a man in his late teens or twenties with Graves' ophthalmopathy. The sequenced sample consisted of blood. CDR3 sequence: CASSFTTQGTQYF. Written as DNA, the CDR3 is TGTGCCAGCAGCTTTACAACCCAAGGGACCCAGTACTTC. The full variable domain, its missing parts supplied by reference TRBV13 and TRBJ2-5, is AAGVIQSPRHLIKEKRETATLKCYPIPRHDTVYWYQQGPGQDPQFLISFYEKMQSDKGSIPDRFSAQQFSDYHSELNMSSLELGDSALYFCASSFTTQGTQYFGPGTRLLVL.